These 24 T cell receptor beta chains came from one sample sequenced in a study of shared clonotypes between healthy human individuals (TCRdb year 2020). The library was generated by the immunoSEQ multiplex PCR assay. The table was pulled from immuneACCESS by TCRdb, which kept in-frame rearrangements only. Such tables lose some clones; where checked, under half of the loss comes from unresolved V genes, and the rest has no known cause. This sample comprises about 2 million clones, about 95% of them detected only once. Around 1.1% of the sample lies in the top ten. CD8 naive samples consisted of CD45RO-negative cells that were positively selected for CCR7, yielding a CD45RA+CCR7+ population without TemRA cells. Sequenced material: naive CD8+ T cells sorted from blood. The meaning of the sample's cell subset or site label: CD45RA+CCR7+. These receptors all come from a man between 18 and 35 years old in good health.

The chain uses TRBV30 and TRBJ2-6; D is perhaps TRBD2 (5 bases). Per germline, CDR1 GTSNPN and CDR2 SVGIG (reference sequence). CDR3 size: 16 residues. The V end lost 7 bases, the J end lost 0 bases, and 16 bases lay between the germline ends. The CDR3 DNA reads TGTGCCTTTAATATTGGAGCGGTCTCTGGGGCCAACGTCCTGACTTTC. Amino acid sequence: CAFNIGAVSGANVLTF.

This CDR3 reads CASSSVYSYNEQFF. The CDR3 bases are TGTGCCAGCAGCTCGGTGTACTCCTACAATGAGCAGTTCTTC. The gene calls are TRBV7-2 and TRBJ2-1; the D is unclear. From germline, CDR1 is SGHTA and CDR2 FQGNSA. The CDR3 has 14 amino acids. V was clipped by 4 bases and J by 0 bases, with 7 bases between them.

The chain combines TRBV5-4 with TRBJ2-3; tentatively, D is TRBD2 (5 bases). From germline, CDR1 is SGHNT and CDR2 YYREEE (reference sequence). Trimming stripped 2 bases from V and 0 bases from J, with 10 bases between. The CDR3 is 15 amino acids. CDR3 nucleotide sequence: TGTGCCAGCAGCTTCGGAGCGGCCAGCACAGATACGCAGTATTTT. Encoded protein: CASSFGAASTDTQYF.

This chain joins TRBV19 and TRBJ1-5, with D tentatively TRBD1 (5 bases). CDR1 and CDR2 (germline): LNHDA, SQIVND (reference sequence). The CDR3 length is 13 residues. V was cut by 6 bases and J by 3 bases, with 9 bases left in between. DNA for the CDR3: TGTGCCAGTAGCGACAGCTTCAATCAGCCCCAGCATTTT. It encodes CASSDSFNQPQHF.

The chain combines TRBV4-3 with TRBJ1-4; the D gene is possibly TRBD1 (6 bases). Trimming shortened V by 0 bases and J by 6 bases, and 14 bases separated the two germline ends. CDR3 length: 16 amino acids. CDR1 and CDR2 (germline): LGHNA, YSLEER. CDR3 in DNA: TGCGCCAGCAGCCAAGATCGTCCAGGGGTTGATGAAAAACTGTTTTTT. Protein: CASSQDRPGVDEKLFF.

V is TRBV27 and J is TRBJ2-7; 7 bases align to TRBD2. The length of the CDR3 is 13 residues. Losses at the gene ends were 7 bases for V and 2 bases for J; bases not matched to a gene: 5. CDR1 MNHEY and CDR2 SMNVEV come from the germline V gene (reference sequence). The CDR3 bases are TGTGCCAGCACGGGCGGGAGCACCTACGAGCAGTACTTC. The encoded protein is CASTGGSTYEQYF.

V usage is TRBV30 and J usage is TRBJ1-6; no reliable D call. The V end was cut by 5 bases, the J end by 0 bases, with 11 bases between. The germline V gene encodes CDR1 GTSNPN and CDR2 SVGIG (reference sequence). The CDR3 extends over 15 amino acids. CDR3 nucleotide sequence: TGTGCCTGGGGAACCGGTCGCTCCTATAATTCACCCCTCCACTTT. It encodes CAWGTGRSYNSPLHF. Combining the CDR3 with reference TRBV30 and TRBJ1-6 gives the whole variable domain SQTIHQWPATLVQPVGSPLSLECTVEGTSNPNLYWYRQAAGRGLQLLFYSVGIGQISSEVPQNLSASRPQDRQFILSSKKLLLSDSGFYLCAWGTGRSYNSPLHFGNGTRLTVT.

The chain combines TRBV13 with TRBJ2-5, with 12 bases that match TRBD1. The CDR3 spans 16 residues. In germline, CDR1 is PRHDT, CDR2 FYEKMQ (reference sequence). V gave up 2 bases and J gave up 5 bases; unmatched junction bases: 6. The chain's CDR3 is CASSLSGTGGRETQYF. In DNA, the CDR3 is TGTGCCAGCAGCTTAAGCGGGACAGGGGGCCGCGAGACCCAGTACTTC.

The rearrangement uses TRBV27 and TRBJ2-3; 7 bases fit TRBD1. Germline V lookup: CDR1 MNHEY, CDR2 SMNVEV (reference sequence). The CDR3 consists of 13 residues. J was trimmed by 4 bases and V by 8 bases; bases with no gene match: 6. The CDR3 DNA follows: TGTGCCAGCGGCCTTACAGGGGCAGATACGCAGTATTTT. Protein sequence: CASGLTGADTQYF.

This chain joins TRBV28 and TRBJ2-7; TRBD1 matches at 7 bases. V lost 3 bases and J lost 5; bases outside the gene matches: 4. Germline CDR1 reads MDHEN; CDR2 reads SYDVKM. The CDR3 contains 13 residues. CDR3 region: CASSFTGDHEQYF. The CDR3 coding sequence is TGTGCCAGCAGTTTTACAGGGGACCACGAGCAGTACTTC.

The chain uses TRBV5-1 and TRBJ2-3; the match to TRBD2 covers 7 bases. Trimming at V came to 3 bases and at J to 2 bases, leaving 6 bases not matched to a gene. The CDR3 spans 15 residues. CDR1 is SGHRS and CDR2 is YFSETQ in the germline V gene. This CDR3 is CASSSGGSITDTQYF. The CDR3 nucleotides are TGCGCCAGCAGCTCCGGGGGGTCCATCACAGATACGCAGTATTTT.

This chain uses TRBV27 with TRBJ2-1, with 8 positions matching TRBD2. This CDR3 comprises 14 residues. V gave up 5 bases and J gave up 6 bases; unmatched junction bases: 6. Germline CDR1 reads MNHEY; CDR2 reads SMNVEV (reference sequence). DNA of the CDR3: TGTGCCAGCAGTGTAACGGGAGGGTTCAATGAGCAGTTCTTC. Amino acid sequence: CASSVTGGFNEQFF.

CDR3 nucleotide sequence: TGTGCCTGGAGTGTATCAGGGACTGCCACCACTGAAGCTTTCTTT. Translated, it gives CAWSVSGTATTEAFF. V and J are TRBV30 and TRBJ1-1; D possibly corresponds to TRBD1 (5 bases). The V end was cut by 0 bases, the J end by 4 bases, with 15 bases between. The CDR3 covers 15 residues. Germline loops: CDR1 GTSNPN, CDR2 SVGIG (reference sequence).

The genes are TRBV4-2 and TRBJ2-7, with 10 bases matching TRBD2. This CDR3 is built from 17 residues. V was pared by 0 bases and J by 3 bases, with 8 bases of the junction left unmatched. CDR1 is LGHNA and CDR2 is YNFKEQ in the germline V gene. CDR3 coding DNA: TGTGCCAGCAGCCAAGAAGCAGCGGGGGGGATGAACTACGAGCAGTACTTC. Its protein product is CASSQEAAGGMNYEQYF.

The rearrangement uses TRBV6-5 and TRBJ2-1; unclear D gene. V lost 0 bases, J lost 4 bases, and 13 bases lay in between. CDR1 MNHEY and CDR2 SVGAGI come from the germline V gene. CDR3 size: 16 residues. The CDR3 nucleotides are TGTGCCAGCAGTTACTCGGCAATTTCTCAGTACAATGAGCAGTTCTTC. Translated, it gives CASSYSAISQYNEQFF.

This clone was detected once. The chain combines TRBV28 with TRBJ1-2; maybe TRBD1 (6 bases). Germline-derived CDR1 and CDR2 are MDHEN and SYDVKM. With 4 bases removed from V and 6 bases from J, the gap between germline ends came to 9 bases. This CDR3 has 12 residues. The CDR3 DNA follows: TGTGCCAGCAGTTGGGACATAAATGGCTACACCTTC. Its protein is CASSWDINGYTF.

The rearrangement uses TRBV11-2 and TRBJ1-6; the D is unclear. Germline-derived CDR1 and CDR2 are SGHAT and FQNNGV. This CDR3 has 14 residues. V lost 5 bases, J lost 6 bases, and 11 bases lay in between. CDR3 amino acids: CASSPPQPNSPLHF. The CDR3 DNA reads as TGTGCCAGCAGCCCCCCCCAGCCTAATTCACCCCTCCACTTT.

The genes are TRBV7-2 and TRBJ2-3, with D maybe TRBD1 (6 bases). Germline-derived CDR1 and CDR2 are SGHTA and FQGNSA. V lost 2 bases to trimming and J lost 6 bases, with 9 bases between them. The CDR3 is 13 amino acids. In nucleotides, the CDR3 is TGTGCCAGCAGCTTATGGGGGCCGGATACGCAGTATTTT. As protein: CASSLWGPDTQYF.

This sequence joins TRBV29-1 and TRBJ2-2; 11 bases match TRBD2. Germline loops: CDR1 SQVTM, CDR2 ANQGSEA. The V and J ends lost 1 base and 3 bases, in that order; junction bases with no gene match: 13. CDR3 length equals 19 residues. The CDR3 sequence is CSVEGSVTSGDFYTGELFF. In DNA form, the CDR3 reads TGCAGCGTTGAAGGGTCCGTGACTAGCGGGGATTTTTACACCGGGGAGCTGTTTTTT.

V usage is TRBV2 and J usage is TRBJ2-7; TRBD2 matches 9 bases. Trimming cost V 2 bases and J 0 bases; bases outside gene matches: 8. This CDR3 has 17 amino acids. Looked up from germline, CDR1 is SNHLY and CDR2 is FYNNEI. The CDR3 spells CASSERREGPNSYEQYF. The CDR3 coding sequence is TGTGCCAGCAGTGAAAGGCGGGAGGGCCCCAACTCCTACGAGCAGTACTTC.

CDR3 loop: CASSPGRGLGPQHF. In nucleotides, the CDR3 is TGTGCCAGCAGCCCCGGCCGGGGTCTGGGGCCCCAGCATTTT. The chain joins TRBV7-9 to TRBJ1-5; D is unclear. CDR3 length: 14 amino acids. Trimming removed 5 bases at V and 9 bases at J, with 17 bases between. From germline, CDR1 is SEHNR and CDR2 FQNEAQ (reference sequence). Drawing the rest from reference TRBV7-9 and TRBJ1-5, the complete variable domain is DTGVSQNPRHKITKRGQNVTFRCDPISEHNRLYWYRQTLGQGPEFLTYFQNEAQLEKSRLLSDRFSAERPKGSFSTLEIQRTEQGDSAMYLCASSPGRGLGPQHFGDGTRLSIL.

V and J are TRBV7-9 and TRBJ2-1; 8 bases match TRBD1. Germline V gives CDR1 SEHNR, CDR2 FQNEAQ (reference sequence). CDR3 size: 16 residues. J gave up 4 bases and V 5 bases, and 10 bases lay outside the gene matches. CDR3 in amino acids: CASSPGQGEAYNEQFF. The CDR3 DNA sequence: TGTGCCAGCAGCCCAGGACAGGGCGAGGCTTACAATGAGCAGTTCTTC.

This clone was counted a few times. The V call is TRBV9, the J call TRBJ2-1, with unresolved D. The CDR3 covers 16 residues. Germline V gene data show CDR1 as SGDLS and CDR2 as YYNGEE. V dropped 4 bases and J dropped 4 bases, with 18 bases sitting between them. The CDR3 region has the DNA TGTGCCAGCAGCCCCCGAGCGACGATGGGGTACAATGAGCAGTTCTTC. This sequence encodes CASSPRATMGYNEQFF. The full variable domain, its missing parts supplied by reference TRBV9 and TRBJ2-1, is DSGVTQTPKHLITATGQRVTLRCSPRSGDLSVYWYQQSLDQGLQFLIQYYNGEERAKGNILERFSAQQFPDLHSELNLSSLELGDSALYFCASSPRATMGYNEQFFGPGTRLTVL.

The rearrangement joins TRBV6-5 to TRBJ2-2; 12 bases match TRBD2. The germline CDR1 and CDR2 sequences are MNHEY and SVGAGI. J lost 5 bases, V lost 2 bases, and 0 bases had no gene match. The CDR3 is 15 amino acids. CDR3 residues: CASSYGLAGTGELFF. In DNA form, the CDR3 reads TGTGCCAGCAGTTACGGACTAGCGGGAACCGGGGAGCTGTTTTTT.